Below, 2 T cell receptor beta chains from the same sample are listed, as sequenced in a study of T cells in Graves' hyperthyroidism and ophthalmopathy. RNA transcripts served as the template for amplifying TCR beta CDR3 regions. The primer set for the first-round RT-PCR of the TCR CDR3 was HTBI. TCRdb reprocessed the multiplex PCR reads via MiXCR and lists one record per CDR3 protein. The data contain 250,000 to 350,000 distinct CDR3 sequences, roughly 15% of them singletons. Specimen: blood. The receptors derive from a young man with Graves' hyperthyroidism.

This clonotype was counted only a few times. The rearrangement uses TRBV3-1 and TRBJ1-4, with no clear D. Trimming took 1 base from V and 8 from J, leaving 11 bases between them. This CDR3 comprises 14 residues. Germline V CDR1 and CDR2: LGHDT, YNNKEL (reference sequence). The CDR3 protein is CASSQVAGSEKLFF. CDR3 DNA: TGTGCCAGCAGCCAAGTGGCGGGCAGCGAAAAACTGTTTTTT.

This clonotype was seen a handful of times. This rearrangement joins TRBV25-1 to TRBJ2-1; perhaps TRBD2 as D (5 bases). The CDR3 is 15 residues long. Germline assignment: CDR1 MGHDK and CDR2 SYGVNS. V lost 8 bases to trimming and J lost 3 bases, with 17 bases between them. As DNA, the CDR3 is TGTGCCAGCCCTAACTCCGGGAAGGACTACAATGAGCAGTTCTTC. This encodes CASPNSGKDYNEQFF.